A selection of T cell receptor beta chains follows, all from one sample in a study of T-cell reconstitution after alpha-beta-depleted transplantation in children. Via MiXCR, TCRdb re-called the PCR reads, giving one row per CDR3 protein. Found here are over 450,000 distinct CDR3 sequences, roughly a tenth of them singletons; the top ten hold approximately 2%. The sequencing used PBMCs, collected before TCRalphabeta/CD19-depleted stem cell transplant. These receptors came from a child aged 2 to 10 with inherited bone marrow failure, due to receive a stem cell transplant. The CDR3 runs from the conserved cysteine through the conserved F or W. The D gene is left open where the match is weak. Clone size is given for some rows only: seen once, a few or many times, or a class if the clone is expanded.

V,D,J,size,CDR3,DNA
TRBV5-1,TRBD1,TRBJ2-7,many,CASSWDRTYEQYF,TGTGCCAGCAGCTGGGACAGGACCTACGAGCAGTACTTC
TRBV15,NA,TRBJ2-5,many,CATSRERSQETQYF,TGTGCCACCAGCAGAGAACGGAGCCAAGAGACCCAGTACTTC
TRBV12-3/TRBV12-4,TRBD1,TRBJ2-7,many,CASSLRDREGEQYF,TGTGCCAGCAGTCTCCGGGACAGGGAAGGCGAGCAGTACTTC
TRBV7-2,TRBD1,TRBJ1-1,NA,CASSLRGQDTEAFF,TGTGCCAGCAGCTTAAGGGGGCAGGACACTGAAGCTTTCTTT
TRBV14,NA,TRBJ2-5,few,CASSWGVQETQYF,TGTGCCAGCAGCTGGGGGGTCCAAGAGACCCAGTACTTC
TRBV4-3,NA,TRBJ2-1,many,CASSQDRLEQFF,TGCGCCAGCAGCCAAGATCGTTTGGAGCAGTTCTTC
TRBV5-1,TRBD2,TRBJ2-7,many,CASSLDLAGDHEQYF,TGCGCCAGCAGCTTGGATCTAGCGGGAGACCACGAGCAGTACTTC
TRBV20-1,NA,TRBJ1-1,many,CSARDLNTEAFF,TGCAGTGCTAGGGACTTGAACACTGAAGCTTTCTTT
TRBV28,NA,TRBJ2-7,many,CASSNGILGRVEQYF,TGTGCCAGCAGTAATGGGATACTAGGACGTGTGGAGCAGTACTTC
TRBV5-5,NA,TRBJ2-1,many,CASSSRGLDEQFF,TGTGCCAGCAGCTCCCGCGGTTTGGATGAGCAGTTCTTC
TRBV19,NA,TRBJ1-1,few,CASRIGNTEAFF,TGTGCCAGTAGGATAGGGAACACTGAAGCTTTCTTT
TRBV7-2,NA,TRBJ1-5,few,CASSLEPRQPQHF,TGTGCCAGCAGCTTAGAGCCTCGGCAGCCCCAGCATTTT
TRBV9,NA,TRBJ1-1,many,CASSVGHNTEAFF,TGTGCCAGCAGCGTAGGACATAACACTGAAGCTTTCTTT
TRBV27,TRBD1,TRBJ2-1,many,CASSRTTGGAYNEQFF,TGTGCCAGCAGTCGCACGACAGGGGGCGCATACAATGAGCAGTTCTTC
TRBV6-5,TRBD1,TRBJ2-7,NA,CASSYTPTGVYEQYF,TGTGCCAGCAGTTACACCCCCACAGGGGTCTACGAGCAGTACTTC
TRBV4-3,TRBD1,TRBJ1-3,many,CASSQDRGSGNTIYF,TGTGCCAGCAGCCAAGACAGGGGTTCGGGAAACACCATATATTTT
TRBV7-2,NA,TRBJ2-2,many,CASSFFRGNTGELFF,TGTGCCAGCAGCTTTTTTCGTGGGAACACCGGGGAGCTGTTTTTT
TRBV18,TRBD1,TRBJ1-6,many,CASSSGTGSGHSPLHF,TGTGCCAGCTCGTCCGGGACAGGATCGGGGCATTCACCCCTCCACTTT
TRBV29-1,NA,TRBJ2-7,many,CSVGNSLLSYEQYF,TGCAGCGTTGGGAATTCTCTGCTTTCCTACGAGCAGTACTTC
TRBV4-3,NA,TRBJ2-2,many,CASSQAGSGTGELFF,TGCGCCAGCAGCCAAGCCGGGAGTGGGACCGGGGAGCTGTTTTTT
TRBV27,NA,TRBJ2-1,many,CASSLYEDSTYNEQFF,TGTGCCAGCAGTTTATACGAGGACAGCACCTACAATGAGCAGTTCTTC
TRBV6-2/TRBV6-3,NA,TRBJ2-1,NA,CASSHRLVSTVNEQFF,TGTGCCAGCAGTCACCGACTAGTATCGACGGTCAATGAGCAGTTCTTC
TRBV6-6,NA,TRBJ1-2,many,CASSYDQGGGYTF,TGTGCCAGCAGTTATGACCAGGGAGGTGGCTACACCTTC
TRBV7-2,NA,TRBJ2-1,many,CASSLERHRGFF,TGTGCCAGCAGCTTAGAGAGACATCGGGGGTTCTTC
TRBV12-3/TRBV12-4,NA,TRBJ2-1,many,CASSSNLYYQLYEQFF,TGTGCCAGCAGTTCCAACTTGTACTATCAACTATATGAGCAGTTCTTC
TRBV11-3,TRBD2,TRBJ2-1,few,CASSLEGTSGYNEQFF,TGTGCCAGCAGCTTAGAGGGGACTAGCGGATACAATGAGCAGTTCTTC
TRBV29-1,NA,TRBJ1-1,many,CSVGETEAFF,TGCAGCGTTGGGGAAACTGAAGCTTTCTTT
TRBV27,NA,TRBJ2-7,NA,CASSVFSGYEQYF,TGTGCCAGCAGTGTTTTTAGCGGTTACGAGCAGTACTTC
TRBV28,NA,TRBJ1-1,many,CASSRRLGDTEAFF,TGTGCCAGCAGTAGGAGACTGGGGGACACTGAAGCTTTCTTT
TRBV4-2,TRBD2,TRBJ2-5,few,CASSQSATSGRFSETQYF,TGTGCCAGCAGCCAATCCGCGACTAGCGGGAGATTTTCCGAGACCCAGTACTTC
TRBV12-3/TRBV12-4,NA,TRBJ1-6,few,CASQTGGNSPLHF,TGTGCCAGCCAAACGGGAGGGAATTCACCCCTCCACTTT
TRBV4-3,NA,TRBJ1-2,few,CASSQSPSNYGYTF,TGCGCCAGCAGCCAGTCCCCCTCTAACTATGGCTACACCTTC
TRBV5-4,TRBD1,TRBJ2-1,NA,CARGTGGRNEQFF,TGTGCCAGGGGGACAGGGGGCCGGAATGAGCAGTTCTTC
TRBV28,NA,TRBJ2-7,NA,CASSLVGWENEQYF,TGTGCCAGCAGTTTGGTCGGATGGGAGAACGAGCAGTACTTC
TRBV29-1,NA,TRBJ2-1,many,CSVLDREGMGIYNEQFF,TGCAGCGTACTCGACAGGGAGGGCATGGGGATCTACAATGAGCAGTTCTTC
TRBV27,TRBD1,TRBJ2-7,many,CASWGRPGQGFYEQYF,TGTGCCAGCTGGGGAAGACCGGGACAGGGGTTCTACGAGCAGTACTTC
TRBV28,NA,TRBJ2-1,many,CASSRGGEIRF,TGTGCCAGCAGCCGGGGTGGGGAGATAAGGTTC
TRBV27,NA,TRBJ1-5,few,CASSPSRGTEDQPQHF,TGTGCCAGCAGTCCCAGCCGGGGCACCGAGGATCAGCCCCAGCATTTT
TRBV5-4,TRBD2,TRBJ2-3,many,CASSPFGGETDTQYF,TGTGCCAGCAGCCCCTTTGGGGGGGAGACAGATACGCAGTATTTT
TRBV7-9,NA,TRBJ2-5,many,CASSGRAKETQYF,TGTGCCAGCAGCGGCCGGGCCAAAGAGACCCAGTACTTC
TRBV5-1,TRBD1,TRBJ1-1,many,CASSVGQISEAFF,TGCGCCAGCAGCGTGGGACAGATCTCTGAAGCTTTCTTT
TRBV3-1,NA,TRBJ2-7,NA,CASSQEFPGKGYEQYF,TGTGCCAGCAGCCAAGAATTTCCAGGGAAGGGATACGAGCAGTACTTC
TRBV10-3,NA,TRBJ2-5,many,CAISESLGQETQYF,TGTGCCATCAGTGAGTCGCTGGGTCAAGAGACCCAGTACTTC
TRBV5-1,TRBD2,TRBJ2-7,few,CASSLRLADEQYF,TGCGCCAGCAGCCTGAGACTAGCGGACGAGCAGTACTTC
TRBV9,NA,TRBJ2-7,few,CASSPGGQQYF,TGTGCCAGCAGCCCCGGAGGTCAGCAGTACTTC
TRBV20-1,TRBD2,TRBJ2-3,many,CSARRGDATDTQYF,TGCAGTGCTAGGCGGGGGGACGCCACAGATACGCAGTATTTT
TRBV29-1,TRBD1,TRBJ2-1,many,CSVEGLNRGLEEQFF,TGCAGCGTTGAAGGACTCAATAGGGGGCTAGAAGAGCAGTTCTTC
TRBV27,NA,TRBJ2-3,many,CASSLVQGADTQYF,TGTGCCAGCAGTTTAGTACAGGGTGCAGATACGCAGTATTTT